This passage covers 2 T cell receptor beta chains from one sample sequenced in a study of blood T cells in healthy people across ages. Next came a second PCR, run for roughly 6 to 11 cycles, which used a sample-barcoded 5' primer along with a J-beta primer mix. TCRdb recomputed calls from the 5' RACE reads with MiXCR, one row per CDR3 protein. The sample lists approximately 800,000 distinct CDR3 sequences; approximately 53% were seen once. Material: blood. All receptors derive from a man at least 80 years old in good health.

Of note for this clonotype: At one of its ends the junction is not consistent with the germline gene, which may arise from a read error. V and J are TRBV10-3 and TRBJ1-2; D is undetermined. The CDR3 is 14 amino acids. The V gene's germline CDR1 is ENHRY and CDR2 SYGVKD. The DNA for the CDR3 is TGTGCCAGCAGTTACCGGGGATTTAACTATGGCTACACCTTC. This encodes CASSYRGFNYGYTF.

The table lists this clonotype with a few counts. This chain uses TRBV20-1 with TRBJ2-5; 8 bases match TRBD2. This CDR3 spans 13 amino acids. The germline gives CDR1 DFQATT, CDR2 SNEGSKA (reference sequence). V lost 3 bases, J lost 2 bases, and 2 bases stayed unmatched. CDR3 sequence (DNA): TGCAGTGCTAGTACTAGCGGTCAAGAGACCCAGTACTTC. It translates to CSASTSGQETQYF.